This T cell receptor (beta chain) is from a study of PD-L1 blockade in urothelial cancer. CDR3 length equals 16 residues. V lost 0 bases and J 3 bases, leaving 13 bases between the germline ends. Per the germline V gene, CDR1 is SGDLS and CDR2 is YYNGEE. Time point described: peripheral blood 6 weeks after treatment start. Profiled with immunoSEQ multiplex PCR; TCRdb holds only in-frame clones, not every one. The table shows about 120,000 clones, with around 89% occurring only once. The sample holds a few counts of this clone. The V and J genes are TRBV9 and TRBJ2-1, with D perhaps matching TRBD2 (6 bases). The source is a man aged 60-69 years with urothelial cancer. This sample comprised PBMCs, obtained around atezolizumab (anti-PD-L1) treatment. The chain's CDR3 is CASSVALGGYYNEQFF. The CDR3 region has the DNA TGTGCCAGCAGCGTAGCTTTGGGGGGATACTACAATGAGCAGTTCTTC. The variable domain in full, with the rest retrieved from reference TRBV9 and TRBJ2-1, is DSGVTQTPKHLITATGQRVTLRCSPRSGDLSVYWYQQSLDQGLQFLIQYYNGEERAKGNILERFSAQQFPDLHSELNLSSLELGDSALYFCASSVALGGYYNEQFFGPGTRLTVL.